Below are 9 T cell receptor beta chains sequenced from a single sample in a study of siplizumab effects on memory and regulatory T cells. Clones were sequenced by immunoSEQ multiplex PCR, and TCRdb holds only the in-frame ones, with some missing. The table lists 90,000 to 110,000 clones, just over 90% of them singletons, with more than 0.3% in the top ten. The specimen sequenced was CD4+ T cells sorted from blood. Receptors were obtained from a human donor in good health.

The CDR3 DNA reads TGTGCCAGCGGGGGTGGCTTGCTTATTCAAGAGACCCAGTACTTC. Amino acid sequence: CASGGGLLIQETQYF. This chain links TRBV6-1 with TRBJ2-5, with D possibly being TRBD1 or TRBD2 (5 bases each). V gave up 8 bases and J gave up 2 bases, with 18 bases separating them. CDR1 is MNHNS, CDR2 SASEGT, per germline. The CDR3 totals 15 residues.

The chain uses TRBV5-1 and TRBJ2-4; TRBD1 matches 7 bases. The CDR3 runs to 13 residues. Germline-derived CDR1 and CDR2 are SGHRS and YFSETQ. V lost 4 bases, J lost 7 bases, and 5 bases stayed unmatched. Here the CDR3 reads CASSPSTGNIQYF. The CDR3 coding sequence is TGCGCCAGCAGCCCCTCGACAGGGAACATTCAGTACTTC. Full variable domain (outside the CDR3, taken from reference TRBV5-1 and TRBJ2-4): KAGVTQTPRYLIKTRGQQVTLSCSPISGHRSVSWYQQTPGQGLQFLFEYFSETQRNKGNFPGRFSGRQFSNSRSEMNVSTLELGDSALYLCASSPSTGNIQYFGAGTRLSVL.

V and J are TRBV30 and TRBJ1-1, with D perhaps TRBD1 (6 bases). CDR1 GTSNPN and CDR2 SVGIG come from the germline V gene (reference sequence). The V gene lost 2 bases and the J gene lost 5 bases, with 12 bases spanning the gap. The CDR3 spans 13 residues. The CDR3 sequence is CAWSRQVGTEAFF. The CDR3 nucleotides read TGTGCCTGGAGTCGACAGGTAGGAACTGAAGCTTTCTTT.

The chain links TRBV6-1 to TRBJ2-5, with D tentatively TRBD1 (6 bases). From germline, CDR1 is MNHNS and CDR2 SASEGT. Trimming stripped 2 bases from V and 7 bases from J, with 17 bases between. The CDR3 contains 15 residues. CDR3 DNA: TGTGCCAGCAGTGAACTTAACAGGGCCAGCGGGACCCAGTACTTC. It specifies CASSELNRASGTQYF.

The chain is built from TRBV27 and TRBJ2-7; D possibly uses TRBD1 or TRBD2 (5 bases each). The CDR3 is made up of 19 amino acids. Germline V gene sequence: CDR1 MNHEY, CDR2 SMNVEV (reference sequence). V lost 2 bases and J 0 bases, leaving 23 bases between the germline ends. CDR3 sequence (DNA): TGTGCCAGCAGTTTAGTCGATTTAGTACGAGGGACCGTCTCCTACGAGCAGTACTTC. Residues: CASSLVDLVRGTVSYEQYF.

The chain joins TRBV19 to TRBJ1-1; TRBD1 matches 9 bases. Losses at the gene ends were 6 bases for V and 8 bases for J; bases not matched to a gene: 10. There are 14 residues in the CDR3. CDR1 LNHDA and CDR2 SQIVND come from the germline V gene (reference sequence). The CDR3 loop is CASRGTGLLMEAFF. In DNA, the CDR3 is TGTGCCAGTAGGGGGACAGGGCTTTTGATGGAAGCTTTCTTT.

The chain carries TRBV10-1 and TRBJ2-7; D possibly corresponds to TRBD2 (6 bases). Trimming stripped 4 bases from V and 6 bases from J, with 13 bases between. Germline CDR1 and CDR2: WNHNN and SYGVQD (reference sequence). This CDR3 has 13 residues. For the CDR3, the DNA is TGCGCCAGCAGTGTCTTCTCCGGGGGCGAGCAGTACTTC. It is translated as CASSVFSGGEQYF.

CDR3 region: CASSPPTGMNTEAFF. The CDR3 nucleotides are TGCGCCAGCAGCCCTCCGACAGGAATGAACACTGAAGCTTTCTTT. The chain employs TRBV4-1 and TRBJ1-1, with TRBD1 as a possible D gene (6 bases). CDR1 and CDR2 (germline): MGHRA, YSYEKL. The CDR3 extends over 15 amino acids. Trimming shortened V by 4 bases and J by 0 bases, and 12 bases separated the two germline ends.

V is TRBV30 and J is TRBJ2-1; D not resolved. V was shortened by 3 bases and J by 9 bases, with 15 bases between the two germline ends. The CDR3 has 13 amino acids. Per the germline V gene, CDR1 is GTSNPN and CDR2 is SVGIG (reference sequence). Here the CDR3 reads CAWRAPWLSEQFF. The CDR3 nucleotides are TGTGCCTGGAGGGCCCCGTGGCTCAGTGAGCAGTTCTTC.